Below are 21 T cell receptor beta chains sequenced from a single sample in a study of blood T cell repertoires in COVID-19. TCRdb's copy holds only in-frame clones and misses some; the assay was immunoSEQ multiplex PCR. The top ten hold about 3.5% of the sample, which has about 160,000 clones, approximately 86% seen once. The sequencing sample was made of peripheral blood. These receptors were taken from a man in his 70s with acute or convalescent COVID-19.

This clone occurred a few times. V usage is TRBV28 and J usage is TRBJ2-5; the match to TRBD2 covers 9 bases. Germline lookup yields CDR1 MDHEN and CDR2 SYDVKM. This CDR3 spans 15 amino acids. J lost 2 bases, V lost 7 bases, and 8 bases had no gene match. CDR3 loop: CASIRSSGKQETQYF. DNA for the CDR3: TGTGCCAGCATCCGGTCTAGCGGGAAACAAGAGACCCAGTACTTC.

This clone was recorded only once. This CDR3 reads CSVAGTGQETQYF. CDR3 sequence (DNA): TGCAGCGTTGCAGGGACAGGGCAAGAGACCCAGTACTTC. The rearrangement joins TRBV29-1 to TRBJ2-5; TRBD1 agrees at 9 bases. This CDR3 contains 13 residues. Germline CDR1 reads SQVTM; CDR2 reads ANQGSEA. With V trimmed by 4 bases and J by 2 bases, 2 bases remained unmatched.

The rearrangement uses TRBV12-3 or TRBV12-4 and TRBJ1-1; the D is unclear. Deletions cut 2 bases from V and 4 bases from J, with 8 bases between. This CDR3 spans 13 amino acids. The CDR3 is CASSLMEGTEAFF. The CDR3, as DNA: TGTGCCAGCAGTTTAATGGAGGGCACTGAAGCTTTCTTT.

This clone turned up a few times. The CDR3 is CASSLTRDIRSLAGNSYNEQFF. The CDR3 nucleotides are TGTGCCAGCAGCCTTACCCGGGACATTAGAAGCCTAGCGGGGAACTCCTACAATGAGCAGTTCTTC. This sequence joins TRBV3-1 (or the pseudogene TRBV3-2) and TRBJ2-1; 9 bases are a match to TRBD2. This CDR3 region has 22 residues. With 4 bases clipped from V and 0 bases from J, the junction kept 22 bases outside the gene matches. CDR1 and CDR2 from the germline V gene are LGHDT and YNNKEL (reference sequence).

The chain has TRBV5-4 and TRBJ1-4, with unresolved D. Germline lookup yields CDR1 SGHNT and CDR2 YYREEE (reference sequence). V lost 4 bases and J 6 bases, leaving 13 bases between the germline ends. This CDR3 is 14 amino acids long. The CDR3 nucleotides read TGTGCCAGCAGCCAAGAGGCAAATGATGAAAAACTGTTTTTT. Translating it yields CASSQEANDEKLFF.

J is TRBJ2-7 and V is TRBV7-9; D remains unclear. V lost 5 bases to trimming and J lost 5 bases, with 7 bases between them. The CDR3 contains 11 residues. Germline-derived CDR1 and CDR2 are SEHNR and FQNEAQ (reference sequence). The CDR3 region is CASSTYDEQYF. CDR3 sequence (DNA): TGTGCCAGCAGCACATATGACGAGCAGTACTTC.

This clone turned up a few times. The rearrangement links TRBV7-2 to TRBJ2-7; 10 bases align to TRBD2. The CDR3 spans 15 residues. CDR1 and CDR2 from the germline V gene are SGHTA and FQGNSA. Trimming cost V 7 bases and J 4 bases; bases outside gene matches: 10. This CDR3 is CASTPILAGVYEQYF. The CDR3 nucleotides are TGTGCCAGCACCCCAATCCTAGCGGGAGTTTACGAGCAGTACTTC. Full variable domain (remainder filled in from reference TRBV7-2 and TRBJ2-7): GAGVSQSPSNKVTEKGKDVELRCDPISGHTALYWYRQSLGQGLEFLIYFQGNSAPDKSGLPSDRFSAERTGGSVSTLTIQRTQQEDSAVYLCASTPILAGVYEQYFGPGTRLTVT.

V usage is TRBV28 and J usage is TRBJ2-7, with D maybe TRBD1 (5 bases). The CDR3 sequence is 15 residues long. Trimming removed 2 bases from V and 3 bases from J, with 14 bases in between. Germline V lookup: CDR1 MDHEN, CDR2 SYDVKM. CDR3 protein: CASSLSLAGLYEQYF. The DNA for the CDR3 is TGTGCCAGCAGTTTAAGCTTGGCAGGGCTCTACGAGCAGTACTTC.

V and J are TRBV27 and TRBJ2-7; D is undetermined. Trimming shortened V by 3 bases and J by 2 bases, and 8 bases separated the two germline ends. Per germline, CDR1 MNHEY and CDR2 SMNVEV (reference sequence). This CDR3 is built from 13 residues. In DNA form, the CDR3 reads TGTGCCAGCAGTTTTGCCGGTCCCTACGAGCAGTACTTC. This encodes CASSFAGPYEQYF.

This chain connects TRBV13 to TRBJ2-5; 10 nucleotides agree with TRBD1. The CDR3 consists of 16 residues. With 1 base clipped from V and 4 bases from J, the junction kept 6 bases outside the gene matches. Germline loops: CDR1 PRHDT, CDR2 FYEKMQ (reference sequence). For the CDR3, the DNA is TGTGCCAGCAGCTTAGAGTCCGGGACAGGGGCAGAGACCCAGTACTTC. The encoded protein is CASSLESGTGAETQYF.

The V gene is TRBV5-8, the J gene TRBJ2-7, with a tentative D call TRBD2 (6 bases). The CDR3 contains 13 residues. V lost 4 bases and J 8 bases, leaving 16 bases between the germline ends. Germline V gene sequence: CDR1 SGHTS, CDR2 YDEGEE. This CDR3 reads CASSKGLDNQQYF. The DNA for the CDR3 is TGTGCCAGCAGCAAGGGACTCGACAACCAGCAGTACTTC.

The CDR3: CASSSRILKTGKGTDTQYF. The CDR3 nucleotides read TGTGCCAGCAGCTCTCGCATCCTTAAGACAGGAAAGGGCACAGATACGCAGTATTTT. The genes are TRBV7-9 and TRBJ2-3; D perhaps matches TRBD1 (6 bases). Trimming removed 4 bases from V and 1 base from J, with 24 bases in between. Germline CDR1 is SEHNR and CDR2 is FQNEAQ (reference sequence). CDR3 length equals 19 residues.

The V and J genes are TRBV27 and TRBJ2-3, with 10 bases lining up with TRBD2. The V and J ends lost 7 bases and 4 bases, in that order; junction bases with no gene match: 5. CDR3 length equals 14 residues. Per the germline V gene, CDR1 is MNHEY and CDR2 is SMNVEV (reference sequence). The CDR3 DNA follows: TGTGCCAGCACCACGGGACTAGCGTCAGATACGCAGTATTTT. It is translated as CASTTGLASDTQYF.

This clone was seen once. The chain recombines TRBV9 with TRBJ2-1, with TRBD2 identical over 12 bases. With 3 bases clipped from V and 4 bases from J, the junction kept 14 bases outside the gene matches. Germline loops: CDR1 SGDLS, CDR2 YYNGEE. There are 19 residues in the CDR3. The CDR3 sequence is CASSARGLAGGPKYNEQFF. CDR3 nucleotide sequence: TGTGCCAGCAGCGCCCGCGGGCTAGCGGGAGGGCCGAAATACAATGAGCAGTTCTTC.

The chain employs TRBV18 and TRBJ2-7; the D gene is possibly TRBD1 (6 bases). Germline assignment: CDR1 KGHSH and CDR2 LQKENI. The CDR3 extends over 15 amino acids. Trimming took 3 bases from V and 4 from J, leaving 16 bases between them. The CDR3 protein is CASSPKAGQPYEQYF. The CDR3 region has the DNA TGTGCCAGCTCACCTAAGGCCGGACAGCCGTACGAGCAGTACTTC.

The rearrangement links TRBV7-9 to TRBJ1-2; 12 bases match TRBD1. The V and J ends lost 1 base and 7 bases, in that order; junction bases with no gene match: 13. This CDR3 is built from 18 residues. CDR1 SEHNR and CDR2 FQNEAQ come from the germline V gene (reference sequence). CDR3 sequence: CASSLETGTGGGQGGYTF. The DNA for the CDR3 is TGTGCCAGCAGCTTAGAGACCGGGACAGGGGGCGGCCAAGGTGGCTACACCTTC.

In the case of this clone: This sample also contains other DNA sequences that code for the same CDR3. The chain joins TRBV5-8 to TRBJ1-5, with 8 nucleotides matching TRBD1. CDR1 and CDR2 from the germline V gene are SGHTS and YDEGEE. V shed 3 bases and J 0 bases; nucleotides not matched to a gene: 2. The CDR3 loop spans 15 amino acids. This CDR3 is CASSSTGGSNQPQHF. CDR3 DNA: TGTGCCAGCAGCTCAACAGGGGGTAGCAATCAGCCCCAGCATTTT.

The chain joins TRBV5-1 to TRBJ1-4, with 11 bases matching TRBD1. The germline gives CDR1 SGHRS, CDR2 YFSETQ. Germline trimming cut 4 bases from V and 7 bases from J; bases unmatched to any gene: 3. The CDR3 contains 14 residues. CDR3: CASSRTGGGEKLFF. The DNA for the CDR3 is TGCGCCAGCAGCCGGACAGGGGGCGGTGAAAAACTGTTTTTT.

The count of this clone is one. The V call is TRBV5-4, the J call TRBJ2-1; TRBD2 matches at 9 bases. The germline V gene has CDR1 SGHNT and CDR2 YYREEE (reference sequence). The J segment lost 7 bases and the V segment lost 0 bases, leaving 11 bases of the junction unmatched. The CDR3 is 17 residues long. The CDR3 spells CASSLGMAGGPMNEQFF. As DNA, the CDR3 is TGTGCCAGCAGCTTGGGCATGGCGGGAGGGCCGATGAATGAGCAGTTCTTC. The whole variable domain, filled in from reference TRBV5-4 and TRBJ2-1, reads ETGVTQSPTHLIKTRGQQVTLRCSSQSGHNTVSWYQQALGQGPQFIFQYYREEENGRGNFPPRFSGLQFPNYSSELNVNALELDDSALYLCASSLGMAGGPMNEQFFGPGTRLTVL.

CDR3 coding DNA: TGTGCCAGCAGCTCTGGCTACAGGGGGCTAAACGAAAAACTGTTTTTT. Residues: CASSSGYRGLNEKLFF. The chain joins TRBV7-6 to TRBJ1-4, with 9 bases identical to TRBD1. Germline CDR1 SGHVS, CDR2 FNYEAQ. The CDR3 has 16 residues. V shed 4 bases, J shed 8 bases, and the junction held 11 bases outside the gene matches.

CDR3 sequence (DNA): TGTGCCAGTAGTCTGCGGGACAGGGGCTACGAGCAGTACTTC. Translation gives CASSLRDRGYEQYF. The V and J genes are TRBV19 and TRBJ2-7, with TRBD1 identical over 10 bases. This CDR3 comprises 14 residues. Germline loops: CDR1 LNHDA, CDR2 SQIVND (reference sequence). V dropped 5 bases and J dropped 3; count of bases not matched to a gene: 4.